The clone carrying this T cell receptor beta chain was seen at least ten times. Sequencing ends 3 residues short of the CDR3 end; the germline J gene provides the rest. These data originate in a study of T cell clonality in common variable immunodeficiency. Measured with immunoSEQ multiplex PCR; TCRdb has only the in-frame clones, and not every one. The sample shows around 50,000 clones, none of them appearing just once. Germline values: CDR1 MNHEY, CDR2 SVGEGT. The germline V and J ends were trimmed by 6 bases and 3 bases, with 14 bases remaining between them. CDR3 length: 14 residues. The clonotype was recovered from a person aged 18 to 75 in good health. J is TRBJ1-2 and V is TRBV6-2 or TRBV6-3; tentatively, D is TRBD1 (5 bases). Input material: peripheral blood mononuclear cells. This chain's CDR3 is CASSNGGSDYGYTF. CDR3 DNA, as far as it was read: TGTGCCAGCAGCAACGGGGGTTCGGACTATGGC.